This TCR beta chain appears in the sequencing data of a study of response to subunit inactivated influenza vaccine. Study conclusions and caveats: After each seasonal influenza vaccination, few new T cells are recruited, the authors suggested.

In its sample, this clonotype was seen many times. Its cognate antigen is unknown. TCRdb processed the RT-PCR reads anew with MiXCR; each CDR3 protein has one entry. The repertoire has approximately 250,000 distinct CDR3 sequences, approximately 12% of them found once; the top ten carry less than 8.5%. Germline V gene data show CDR1 as SGHTA and CDR2 as FQGNSA. The CDR3 is 15 amino acids. Source: non-naive T cells sorted from PBMCs, taken around 15 days before vaccination. The receptor comes from a man over 45 who received an inactivated influenza vaccine. The gene calls are TRBV7-2 and TRBJ1-1, with unresolved D. The CDR3, as DNA: TGTGCTATCCAGCGCATGGGCAGGACGAACACTGAAGCTTTCTTT. This gives the protein CAIQRMGRTNTEAFF.